This passage covers 31 T cell receptor beta chains from one sample sequenced in a study of metastatic and nonmetastatic thyroid tumors. TCRdb called clones again from the PCR reads with MiXCR. Of approximately 24,000 clones in the sample, roughly 20% are singletons; the top ten hold 10% to 15%. All patients were treatment-naive before thyroid surgery. Sequencing input: blood. The source is a male donor with papillary thyroid cancer or a benign thyroid nodule (not recorded which). Some clones in this sample may be carry-over from other donors' samples.

There are many counts of this clone. This could be a read error, since a much larger clone is one nucleotide away. Within the sample, other DNA sequences also encode this same CDR3. V is TRBV27 and J is TRBJ2-2; D possibly uses TRBD1 or TRBD2 (6 bases each). V was shortened by 5 bases and J by 6 bases, with 19 bases between the two germline ends. The CDR3 extends over 16 amino acids. Per the germline V gene, CDR1 is MNHEY and CDR2 is SMNVEV (reference sequence). CDR3 bases: TGTGCCAGCAGTATGTCCGGGACCGGGGGCCCCGGGGAGCTGTTTTTT. Its protein is CASSMSGTGGPGELFF.

As concerns this clone: Germline is not matched at one junction end, which may reflect a read error. The chain uses TRBV7-7 and TRBJ1-4, with 7 bases aligning to TRBD1. The CDR3 is made up of 17 amino acids. Germline V gene lookup returns CDR1 SSHAT and CDR2 FNYEAQ (reference sequence). The CDR3 reads CASSLGAQGATNEKLFF. CDR3 in DNA: TGTGCTAGCAGCTTAGGCGCCCAGGGGGCAACTAATGAAAAACTGTTTTTT.

This clone is classed as medium-sized. The J gene is TRBJ2-7, the V gene TRBV6-1, with 9 bases aligning to TRBD2. J was trimmed by 0 bases and V by 8 bases; bases with no gene match: 5. The germline CDR1 and CDR2 sequences are MNHNS and SASEGT. CDR3 length: 14 amino acids. CDR3 loop: CASRKAGGSYEQYF. CDR3 DNA sequence: TGTGCCAGCCGTAAAGCGGGAGGCTCCTACGAGCAGTACTTC.

Many counts were recorded for this clone. Being one base from a much bigger clone, this may be a read error. The chain couples TRBV3-1 to TRBJ2-7; perhaps TRBD1 as D (5 bases). This CDR3 is 14 amino acids long. Per the germline V gene, CDR1 is LGHDT and CDR2 is YNNKEL (reference sequence). The CDR3 reads CAISQGARGHEQYF. For the CDR3, the DNA is TGTGCCATCAGCCAAGGTGCTAGGGGCCACGAGCAGTACTTC.

This clone came up a few times. J is TRBJ2-7 and V is TRBV6-1; TRBD2 agrees at 7 bases. Trimming at V came to 8 bases and at J to 3 bases, leaving 10 bases not matched to a gene. CDR1 is MNHNS and CDR2 is SASEGT in the germline V gene. CDR3 length equals 14 residues. The DNA of the CDR3 is TGTGCCAGCGGAAGCGGGACTTACCTCTACGAGCAGTACTTC. Protein: CASGSGTYLYEQYF.

This clone was observed at least ten times. The chain combines TRBV29-1 with TRBJ2-7; D may be TRBD2 (6 bases). This CDR3 has 16 amino acids. Trimming shortened V by 7 bases and J by 2 bases, and 24 bases separated the two germline ends. CDR1 is SQVTM and CDR2 is ANQGSEA in the germline V gene. CDR3 in DNA: TGCAGCGCTTTGGGCTCTGGGGGGTATAATCCCTACGAGCAGTACTTC. Its protein product is CSALGSGGYNPYEQYF.

This clone has a count of ten or more. Written as DNA, the CDR3 is TGCAGTGCTAAAGTAGGGGGGAATGAAAAACTGTTTTTT. Translation gives CSAKVGGNEKLFF. This chain links TRBV20-1 with TRBJ1-4, with D maybe TRBD1 (6 bases). V was clipped by 4 bases and J by 5 bases, with 11 bases between them. The CDR3 extends over 13 amino acids. CDR1 DFQATT and CDR2 SNEGSKA come from the germline V gene (reference sequence).

This clone is medium-sized (0.01 to 0.1%) by share. The V and J genes are TRBV20-1 and TRBJ2-2, with D perhaps TRBD2 (6 bases). Per the germline V gene, CDR1 is DFQATT and CDR2 is SNEGSKA (reference sequence). Trimming took 3 bases from V and 8 from J, leaving 16 bases between them. The CDR3 sequence is 14 residues long. CDR3 loop: CSARPDGAGGELFF. The CDR3 DNA reads TGCAGTGCTAGGCCGGACGGTGCGGGAGGGGAGCTGTTTTTT.

This clone was seen ten or more times. The genes are TRBV20-1 and TRBJ2-5; D is unclear. V dropped 6 bases and J dropped 0 bases, with 5 bases sitting between them. The germline V gene encodes CDR1 DFQATT and CDR2 SNEGSKA (reference sequence). The CDR3 runs 11 residues. The CDR3 protein is CSADHQETQYF. The CDR3 nucleotides are TGCAGTGCGGACCACCAAGAGACCCAGTACTTC.

The chain combines TRBV20-1 with TRBJ1-2; 9 bases are a match to TRBD1. From germline, CDR1 is DFQATT and CDR2 SNEGSKA (reference sequence). The CDR3 consists of 15 residues. The J segment lost 2 bases and the V segment lost 0 bases, leaving 4 bases of the junction unmatched. CDR3 protein: CSARETGGANYGYTF. The CDR3 DNA is TGCAGTGCTAGAGAAACAGGGGGCGCAAACTATGGCTACACCTTC.

The chain couples TRBV7-8 to TRBJ1-3; TRBD1 is a possible D gene (5 bases). V shed 4 bases and J shed 2 bases, with 12 bases lying between them. Germline CDR1 reads SGHVS; CDR2 reads FQNEAQ. This CDR3 spans 15 amino acids. CDR3: CASSSLWGAGNTIYF. The CDR3 DNA reads as TGTGCCAGCAGCTCCCTTTGGGGGGCTGGAAACACCATATATTTT.

V is TRBV20-1 and J is TRBJ1-6, with 9 bases matching TRBD1. Unmatched junction bases numbered 7, after V lost 3 bases and J lost 10 bases. The CDR3 covers 14 residues. Germline loops: CDR1 DFQATT, CDR2 SNEGSKA (reference sequence). The CDR3 DNA sequence: TGCAGTGCTAGTTCGGGGACAGGGAGCTCACCCCTCCACTTT. It encodes CSASSGTGSSPLHF.

This clone showed up many times. The gene calls are TRBV5-6 and TRBJ1-1, with TRBD1 as a possible D gene (5 bases). The V gene's germline CDR1 is SGHDT and CDR2 YYEEEE. CDR3 size: 16 residues. V was shortened by 4 bases and J by 1 base, with 17 bases between the two germline ends. CDR3 bases: TGTGCCAGCAGCCGGACATTGGGGTCGCCGAACACTGAAGCTTTCTTT. Translating gives CASSRTLGSPNTEAFF.

V gene TRBV27 combines with J gene TRBJ1-1, with D possibly TRBD1 on 5 matching bases. V gave up 4 bases and J gave up 4 bases, with 16 bases separating them. The germline V gene has CDR1 MNHEY and CDR2 SMNVEV (reference sequence). The CDR3 covers 15 residues. The CDR3 loop reads CASSSRERGTTEAFF. CDR3 coding DNA: TGTGCCAGCAGTTCCAGGGAAAGGGGAACCACTGAAGCTTTCTTT.

The table lists this clone with a few counts. The gene calls are TRBV30 and TRBJ2-7; D not resolved. Germline V lookup: CDR1 GTSNPN, CDR2 SVGIG (reference sequence). V lost 6 bases, J lost 5 bases, and 20 bases lay in between. This CDR3 contains 14 residues. The CDR3 reads CACPGDPRVHEQYF. The CDR3 region has the DNA TGTGCCTGCCCCGGCGATCCTCGGGTCCACGAGCAGTACTTC.

The sample holds a few counts of this clone. The chain uses TRBV28 and TRBJ2-1; 10 bases fit TRBD1. This CDR3 region has 15 residues. V gave up 6 bases and J gave up 7 bases; unmatched junction bases: 9. Germline V lookup: CDR1 MDHEN, CDR2 SYDVKM. The CDR3 spells CASRSGTGVVNEQFF. The DNA for the CDR3 is TGTGCCAGCAGGTCCGGGACAGGGGTCGTAAATGAGCAGTTCTTC.

By proportion, this clone is medium-sized. The chain links TRBV28 to TRBJ1-2, with D tentatively TRBD1 (6 bases). V lost 6 bases and J lost 4, with 9 bases in between. The CDR3 is 12 amino acids. Germline values: CDR1 MDHEN, CDR2 SYDVKM. For the CDR3, the DNA is TGTGCCAGCAGGGGGGACACCTATGGCTACACCTTC. This translates into CASRGDTYGYTF.

This clone came up once. V is TRBV11-2 and J is TRBJ2-1; 8 bases map to TRBD1. There are 17 residues in the CDR3. V lost 4 bases and J lost 0; bases outside the gene matches: 8. Germline V lookup: CDR1 SGHAT, CDR2 FQNNGV. CDR3 residues: CASSSQTGASSYNEQFF. The CDR3 nucleotides are TGTGCCAGCAGCTCCCAGACAGGGGCCAGCTCCTACAATGAGCAGTTCTTC.

This clone was counted only a few times. This may come from a read error, since a much larger clone is one base off. The chain links TRBV9 to TRBJ2-5, with TRBD2 matching 11 bases. The CDR3 consists of 13 residues. From germline, CDR1 is SGDLS and CDR2 YYNGEE. The CDR3 loop is CSSSRTSGETQYF. In DNA, the CDR3 is TGTTCCAGCAGCCGGACTAGCGGGGAGACCCAGTACTTC.

This clone is medium-sized in the sample. The genes are TRBV5-1 and TRBJ1-1, with 7 bases fitting TRBD1. Germline CDR1 and CDR2: SGHRS and YFSETQ. There are 17 residues in the CDR3. V lost 3 bases to trimming and J lost 1 base; unmatched junction nucleotides: 12. CDR3 coding DNA: TGCGCCAGCAGCTCACCCGCGACCGACAGGGCGAACACTGAAGCTTTCTTT. Protein product: CASSSPATDRANTEAFF.

This clone has ten or more counts. V usage is TRBV28 and J usage is TRBJ2-1, with D perhaps matching TRBD1 (6 bases). Trimming removed 5 bases at V and 5 bases at J, with 25 bases between. Germline CDR1 and CDR2: MDHEN and SYDVKM. CDR3 length: 18 amino acids. In DNA, the CDR3 is TGTGCCAGCAGTCCTCGGCGCCTCAGGGGAATAAAAAACAATGAGCAGTTCTTC. It codes for CASSPRRLRGIKNNEQFF.

This clone was recorded many times. The rearrangement joins TRBV5-1 to TRBJ1-2, with 9 positions matching TRBD1. Germline V gene sequence: CDR1 SGHRS, CDR2 YFSETQ. There are 15 residues in the CDR3. Unmatched junction bases numbered 5, after V lost 3 bases and J lost 2 bases. The CDR3 sequence is CASSSFGTGNYGYTF. The CDR3 coding sequence is TGCGCCAGCAGCTCCTTCGGGACAGGGAACTATGGCTACACCTTC. Using reference TRBV5-1 and TRBJ1-2 for the parts outside the CDR3, the full variable domain is KAGVTQTPRYLIKTRGQQVTLSCSPISGHRSVSWYQQTPGQGLQFLFEYFSETQRNKGNFPGRFSGRQFSNSRSEMNVSTLELGDSALYLCASSSFGTGNYGYTFGSGTRLTVV.

This clone is termed medium-sized (0.01 to 0.1%). This sequence joins TRBV12-3 or TRBV12-4 and TRBJ1-1; tentative D call: TRBD1 (5 bases). The CDR3 length is 13 residues. Between the trimmed V and J ends, which lost 2 bases and 4 bases, there was a span of 8 bases. The CDR3 spells CASSLMGGTEAFF. CDR3 sequence (DNA): TGTGCCAGCAGTTTAATGGGGGGCACTGAAGCTTTCTTT.

There are a few counts of this clone. This chain joins TRBV2 and TRBJ2-1; 12 bases agree with TRBD1. The CDR3 contains 16 residues. Germline assignment: CDR1 SNHLY and CDR2 FYNNEI. The junction had 6 bases not matched to a gene; V was cut back by 2 bases and J by 7 bases. The CDR3 bases are TGTGCCAGCAGTGAATGGGGGACAGGGGGCGGGAATGAGCAGTTCTTC. This codes for CASSEWGTGGGNEQFF.

In this sample, this clone is medium-sized. Different DNA sequences within this sample yield the same CDR3. The rearrangement links TRBV19 to TRBJ2-7; D not certain. CDR3 size: 13 residues. V shed 7 bases and J shed 1 base, with 11 bases lying between them. Germline V gives CDR1 LNHDA, CDR2 SQIVND (reference sequence). DNA for the CDR3: TGTGCCAGTAAGTCGAGCTCATCCTACGAGCAGTACTTC. It encodes CASKSSSSYEQYF.

To note about this clone: One end of the junction is discordant with germline, which a read error may explain. The V and J genes are TRBV6-5 and TRBJ2-5; 9 bases are a match to TRBD2. The CDR3 sequence is 16 residues long. Germline loops: CDR1 MNHEY, CDR2 SVGAGI. In nucleotides, the CDR3 is TGTGCCAGCAGTTCCTACGTGGCGGGAGGGGGAGAGACCAAGTACTTC. It yields the protein CASSSYVAGGGETKYF.

This clone was seen repeatedly, ten times or more. With a much larger clone just one base away, this may be a read error. This CDR3 is also generated by other DNA sequences in the sample. The rearrangement links TRBV20-1 to TRBJ2-2, with D possibly matching TRBD2 (6 bases). The germline V gene encodes CDR1 DFQATT and CDR2 SNEGSKA (reference sequence). CDR3 length: 16 amino acids. The CDR3 reads CSARSVIGEDTGELFF. The DNA for the CDR3 is TGCAGTGCTAGAAGCGTTATAGGGGAGGACACCGGAGAGCTGTTTTTT.

For this clone: One junction end does not reproduce the germline sequence, and a read error may be involved. Other DNA sequences in the sample encode the same CDR3. The V call is TRBV9, the J call TRBJ2-1, with D uncertain. Per germline, CDR1 SGDLS and CDR2 YYNGEE. This CDR3 is 13 amino acids long. The CDR3 DNA is TGCGCCAGCAGCGTAGTCAACGCGGAAGAGCAGTTCTTC. Residues: CASSVVNAEEQFF. Filled out from reference TRBV9 and TRBJ2-1, the complete variable domain reads DSGVTQTPKHLITATGQRVTLRCSPRSGDLSVYWYQQSLDQGLQFLIQYYNGEERAKGNILERFSAQQFPDLHSELNLSSLELGDSALYFCASSVVNAEEQFFGPGTRLTVL.

V and J are TRBV19 and TRBJ2-7, with 9 bases fitting TRBD2. Trimming removed 2 bases from V and 2 bases from J; junction bases left unmatched: 10. Per germline, CDR1 LNHDA and CDR2 SQIVND (reference sequence). The CDR3 sequence is 17 residues long. CDR3 residues: CASSISGSGGHTYEQYF. The CDR3 DNA reads as TGTGCCAGTAGTATATCTGGTAGCGGGGGACATACCTACGAGCAGTACTTC.

This clone occurred many times. The chain recombines TRBV6-5 with TRBJ2-3; D possibly corresponds to TRBD2 (5 bases). CDR1 and CDR2 (germline): MNHEY, SVGAGI. This CDR3 has 17 residues. Between the trimmed V and J ends, which lost 6 bases and 2 bases, there was a span of 21 bases. The CDR3 is CASSLRRQTMITDTQYF. The CDR3 DNA sequence: TGTGCCAGCAGCCTGAGGAGGCAGACGATGATCACAGATACGCAGTATTTT.

V usage is TRBV30 and J usage is TRBJ2-2; 12 nucleotides agree with TRBD1. The CDR3 is 16 residues long. Trimming cost V 3 bases and J 7 bases; bases outside gene matches: 9. Germline lookup yields CDR1 GTSNPN and CDR2 SVGIG (reference sequence). As DNA, the CDR3 is TGTGCCTGGAGGGGGACAGGGGGCGTTGGTGACGGGGAGCTGTTTTTT. As protein: CAWRGTGGVGDGELFF.